These T cell receptor beta chains were read from a single sample in a study of OX40 agonist ivuxolimab in advanced cancers. Only in-frame clones appear in the TCRdb table, and some are missing; sequencing was by immunoSEQ multiplex PCR. The data show roughly 76,000 clones, 91% seen once. Material: CD4+ or CD8+ T cells sorted from blood, obtained in a trial of the OX40 agonist ivuxolimab. The origin of the receptors is an adult with an advanced solid tumor such as melanoma, head and neck, liver or kidney cancer. The CDR3 runs from the conserved cysteine through the conserved F or W. Fields, in order: V gene, D gene, J gene, CDR3 protein, CDR3 DNA. The D gene is left open where the match is weak.

TRBV28	NA	TRBJ1-5	CASSLGQYNQPQHF	TGTGCCAGCAGTTTAGGACAGTACAATCAGCCCCAGCATTTT
TRBV27	TRBD1	TRBJ2-1	CASSLRGQVRNEQFF	TGTGCCAGCAGCCTGAGGGGACAGGTTCGCAATGAGCAGTTCTTC
TRBV5-1	NA	TRBJ2-5	CASRKGVGETQYF	TGCGCCAGCAGGAAGGGGGTGGGAGAGACCCAGTACTTC
TRBV7-2	NA	TRBJ1-2	CASSLGAGYTF	TGTGCCAGCAGCTTAGGCGCTGGCTACACCTTC
TRBV28	NA	TRBJ1-3	CASSSYTVSSGNTIYF	TGTGCCAGCAGCTCCTATACAGTGAGCTCTGGAAACACCATATATTTT
TRBV27	NA	TRBJ1-2	CASSLGTGYGYTF	TGTGCCAGCAGTTTAGGAACGGGCTATGGCTACACCTTC
TRBV18	TRBD1	TRBJ1-5	CASSPQDREPQHF	TGTGCCAGCTCACCACAAGACAGGGAGCCCCAGCATTTT
TRBV10-3	NA	TRBJ2-7	CAISESRDSYEQYF	TGTGCCATCAGTGAGTCGCGGGACTCCTACGAGCAGTACTTC
TRBV2	NA	TRBJ1-3	CASRPQGSSGNTIYF	TGTGCCAGCAGGCCCCAGGGGAGCTCTGGAAACACCATATATTTT
TRBV5-4	TRBD1	TRBJ1-3	CASSLDTGGKGNTIYF	TGTGCCAGCAGCTTGGATACAGGGGGCAAAGGAAACACCATATATTTT
TRBV7-8	NA	TRBJ2-7	CASSLGTANYEQYF	TGTGCCAGCAGCTTAGGGACAGCAAACTACGAGCAGTACTTC
TRBV6-6	TRBD2	TRBJ2-3	CASSLIAGVDTQYF	TGTGCCAGCAGTTTGATAGCGGGAGTCGATACGCAGTATTTT
TRBV28	TRBD1	TRBJ1-5	CASIPGQGLQPQHF	TGTGCCAGCATTCCCGGACAGGGTCTTCAGCCCCAGCATTTT
TRBV29-1	NA	TRBJ2-1	CSVGGEQFF	TGCAGCGTAGGAGGGGAGCAGTTCTTC
TRBV7-9	NA	TRBJ1-2	CASSAGQSGYTF	TGTGCCAGCAGCGCCGGACAGTCGGGCTACACCTTC
TRBV20-1	NA	TRBJ1-6	CSSNSPLHF	TGCAGTTCGAATTCACCCCTCCACTTT
TRBV5-1	NA	TRBJ2-1	CASSPSLGQNNEQFF	TGCGCCAGCAGCCCCTCGCTCGGACAGAACAATGAGCAGTTCTTC
TRBV6-6	TRBD1	TRBJ2-7	CGQVDDRDHEQYF	TGTGGCCAGGTTGACGACAGGGACCACGAGCAGTACTTC
TRBV6-1	NA	TRBJ2-7	CASSEVLGEQYF	TGTGCCAGCAGTGAAGTCTTAGGCGAGCAGTACTTC
TRBV7-2	NA	TRBJ2-7	CASSLGANSYEQYF	TGTGCCAGCAGCTTGGGCGCCAACTCCTACGAGCAGTACTTC
TRBV6-5	TRBD1	TRBJ2-7	CASSYSGQRAYEQYF	TGTGCCAGCAGTTACTCGGGACAGAGGGCCTACGAGCAGTACTTC
TRBV7-2	NA	TRBJ1-1	CASSQHNRYTEAFF	TGTGCCAGCAGCCAACACAACAGGTACACTGAAGCTTTCTTT
TRBV4-1	NA	TRBJ1-2	CASSQDRVTNYGYTF	TGCGCCAGCAGCCAAGATAGGGTAACCAACTATGGCTACACCTTC
TRBV30	NA	TRBJ2-7	CAWSVTTGYEQYF	TGTGCCTGGAGCGTCACCACAGGGTACGAGCAGTACTTC
TRBV6-1	TRBD2	TRBJ2-5	CASSDGTAGGETQYF	TGTGCCAGCAGTGATGGGACGGCGGGAGGGGAGACCCAGTACTTC
TRBV18	NA	TRBJ2-3	CASSPPITDTQYF	TGTGCCAGCTCACCCCCAATCACAGATACGCAGTATTTT
TRBV7-2	NA	TRBJ2-7	CASSDQGGAAYEQYF	TGTGCCAGCAGCGACCAGGGTGGGGCAGCCTACGAGCAGTACTTC
TRBV18	TRBD2	TRBJ2-7	CASSGPLAGTYEQYF	TGTGCCAGCTCAGGACCACTAGCGGGAACCTACGAGCAGTACTTC
TRBV9	NA	TRBJ1-2	CASSVEWDYGYTF	TGTGCCAGCAGCGTAGAGTGGGACTATGGCTACACCTTC